This entry describes one TCR beta chain. Amplification used 60 Vbeta primers and 13 Jbeta primers. This table comes from immunoSEQ multiplex PCR, and its TCRdb copy is limited to in-frame clones, with some not included. The sample holds about 160,000 clones, roughly four fifths seen once. The sample is drawn from a study of cytomegalovirus exposure and HLA in healthy donors. From germline, CDR1 is MNHEY and CDR2 SVGAGI. This CDR3 contains 12 residues. The trim removed 6 bases at V and 8 bases at J, leaving 4 bases unmatched. The clonotype was recovered from a man in his forties or fifties in good health and CMV-seropositive. V is TRBV6-5 and J is TRBJ1-2, with 9 positions matching TRBD1. Sequenced input: PBMCs. The CDR3 nucleotides are TGTGCCAGCAGGGGGACAGGGTACGGCTACACCTTC. Its protein is CASRGTGYGYTF.